Below, 25 T cell receptor beta chains from the same sample are listed, as sequenced in a study of response to subunit inactivated influenza vaccine. TCRdb called the RT-PCR reads again in MiXCR, with one record for every CDR3 protein. This sample has some 640,000 distinct CDR3 sequences, with approximately 14% found just once. The specimen comprised PBMCs from blood, sampled 14 to 15 days before vaccination. These receptors were taken from a man over 45 who received an inactivated influenza vaccine.

The rearrangement joins TRBV6-1 to TRBJ2-5; D is perhaps TRBD2 (6 bases). The V gene's germline CDR1 is MNHNS and CDR2 SASEGT. This CDR3 is 14 amino acids long. Trimming removed 5 bases at V and 1 base at J, with 11 bases between. CDR3: CASSNSGIQETQYF. As DNA, the CDR3 is TGTGCCAGCAGTAATAGCGGAATCCAAGAGACCCAGTACTTC.

This clonotype has more than one count but fewer than ten. The chain uses TRBV29-1 and TRBJ2-5; 8 bases are shared with TRBD2. The CDR3 consists of 14 residues. Germline lookup yields CDR1 SQVTM and CDR2 ANQGSEA. J gave up 1 base and V 4 bases, and 5 bases lay outside the gene matches. Here the CDR3 reads CSVVGGGSQETQYF. As DNA, the CDR3 is TGCAGCGTTGTGGGCGGGGGGAGCCAAGAGACCCAGTACTTC.

In its sample, this clonotype was seen a few times. The chain employs TRBV4-3 and TRBJ2-6; D not certain. The CDR3 is 17 residues long. The V gene's germline CDR1 is LGHNA and CDR2 YSLEER. Trimming left V 0 bases short and J 0 bases short, with 9 bases between. CDR3 loop: CASSQDLLGSGANVLTF. The DNA for the CDR3 is TGCGCCAGCAGCCAAGATCTGTTAGGCTCTGGGGCCAACGTCCTGACTTTC.

The rearrangement joins TRBV4-3 to TRBJ1-1, with D unclear. CDR1 is LGHNA, CDR2 YSLEER, per germline. V dropped 0 bases and J dropped 1 base, with 9 bases sitting between them. CDR3 length: 15 residues. The CDR3 region is CASSQELRENTEAFF. The CDR3 coding sequence is TGCGCCAGCAGCCAAGAACTACGGGAGAACACTGAAGCTTTCTTT.

Many counts were recorded for this clonotype. The CDR3 reads CASSLGQRGTEAFF. The CDR3, as DNA: TGTGCCAGCAGTTTGGGGCAGAGAGGGACTGAAGCTTTCTTT. The V call is TRBV12-3 or TRBV12-4, the J call TRBJ1-1; the D gene is possibly TRBD1 (5 bases). V lost 3 bases and J 5 bases, leaving 13 bases between the germline ends. This CDR3 has 14 residues.

This clonotype was picked up one time. The gene calls are TRBV12-3 or TRBV12-4 and TRBJ1-1; 8 nucleotides match TRBD1. CDR3 size: 14 residues. V gave up 5 bases and J gave up 5 bases; unmatched junction bases: 7. The CDR3 protein is CASSDDRGWTEAFF. The CDR3 bases are TGTGCCAGCAGTGACGACAGGGGCTGGACTGAAGCTTTCTTT.

This clonotype was observed a few times. The V and J genes are TRBV2 and TRBJ2-7; D is possibly TRBD1 (5 bases). In germline, CDR1 is SNHLY, CDR2 FYNNEI. The V end was cut by 0 bases, the J end by 1 base, with 16 bases between. This CDR3 is built from 17 residues. The CDR3, as DNA: TGTGCCAGCAGTGAAGCGCTTGGGGCCGGGTTATCCTACGAGCAGTACTTC. Translation: CASSEALGAGLSYEQYF.

The chain recombines TRBV18 with TRBJ2-7; D call uncertain. The V and J ends lost 2 bases and 0 bases respectively, with 8 bases between them. The germline CDR1 and CDR2 sequences are KGHSH and LQKENI. The CDR3 consists of 14 residues. The CDR3 protein is CASSPSENSYEQYF. The CDR3 DNA reads as TGTGCCAGCTCACCATCCGAGAACTCCTACGAGCAGTACTTC.

The table lists this clonotype with a few counts. The chain links TRBV3-1 to TRBJ2-1; TRBD2 matches 11 bases. The V gene end was trimmed by 0 bases and the J gene end by 1 base; junction bases not matched to a gene: 8. Germline V gene data show CDR1 as LGHDT and CDR2 as YNNKEL (reference sequence). The CDR3 sequence is 19 residues long. CDR3: CASSQELAGEGLSYNEQFF. The CDR3 DNA follows: TGTGCCAGCAGCCAAGAACTAGCGGGAGAGGGGCTTTCCTACAATGAGCAGTTCTTC.

The sample holds a few counts of this clonotype. The rearrangement uses TRBV5-6 and TRBJ2-1; 7 bases are shared with TRBD2. The CDR3 is 14 amino acids. From germline, CDR1 is SGHDT and CDR2 YYEEEE. V shed 1 base, J shed 7 bases, and the junction held 5 bases outside the gene matches. In nucleotides, the CDR3 is TGTGCCAGCAGCTTGATGGGAGGGTCGAATGAGCAGTTCTTC. It is translated as CASSLMGGSNEQFF.

This clonotype was counted a single time. This sequence joins TRBV11-2 and TRBJ2-2, with 10 bases aligning to TRBD2. Trimming took 1 base from V and 3 from J; bases not matched to a gene: 5. CDR3 size: 17 residues. Germline V gives CDR1 SGHAT, CDR2 FQNNGV. The CDR3 nucleotides are TGTGCCAGCAGCTTAGGGATGCTAGCGGGGGACACCGGGGAGCTGTTTTTT. This encodes CASSLGMLAGDTGELFF.

The chain joins TRBV5-1 to TRBJ2-3; D remains unclear. Germline loops: CDR1 SGHRS, CDR2 YFSETQ. CDR3 length: 14 amino acids. V was shortened by 4 bases and J by 3 bases, with 12 bases between the two germline ends. CDR3 protein: CASSTPVGTDTQYF. The CDR3 region has the DNA TGCGCCAGCAGCACCCCCGTGGGGACAGATACGCAGTATTTT.

The chain couples TRBV29-1 to TRBJ1-2, with D possibly TRBD1 on 6 matching bases. The CDR3 consists of 12 residues. V was pared by 5 bases and J by 7 bases, with 14 bases between. Germline loops: CDR1 SQVTM, CDR2 ANQGSEA. CDR3 protein: CSVNLQGSGYTF. The DNA for the CDR3 is TGCAGCGTTAATCTCCAGGGGTCTGGCTACACCTTC.

This chain connects TRBV29-1 to TRBJ1-5; no firm D call. The CDR3 runs to 12 residues. Germline CDR1 SQVTM, CDR2 ANQGSEA. Trimming pared 5 bases from V and 3 bases from J, leaving 8 bases between. Here the CDR3 reads CSVLGDNQPQHF. The CDR3 region has the DNA TGCAGCGTTTTAGGCGACAATCAGCCCCAGCATTTT.

This clonotype was found a few times. The chain has TRBV10-3 and TRBJ2-5, with 10 bases matching TRBD2. This CDR3 region has 16 residues. The V segment lost 5 bases and the J segment 4 bases; nucleotides outside the gene matches: 10. Germline CDR1 is ENHRY and CDR2 is SYGVKD. In DNA, the CDR3 is TGTGCCATCAGTCCGCATAGCGGGGGGCTCCCAGAGACCCAGTACTTC. This translates into CAISPHSGGLPETQYF.

The genes are TRBV7-2 and TRBJ2-4; D gene unclear. This CDR3 has 14 amino acids. V shed 3 bases and J shed 6 bases, with 12 bases lying between them. Germline V gene data show CDR1 as SGHTA and CDR2 as FQGNSA. DNA of the CDR3: TGTGCCAGCAGCTTGAGCCGGTGGGGAAACATTCAGTACTTC. Its protein product is CASSLSRWGNIQYF.

The chain joins TRBV20-1 to TRBJ2-3; 9 positions match TRBD2. This CDR3 has 15 amino acids. V was pared by 1 base and J by 14 bases, with 16 bases of the junction left unmatched. Germline V gives CDR1 DFQATT, CDR2 SNEGSKA (reference sequence). The CDR3 spells CSARVPGTSSTFAYF. The CDR3, as DNA: TGCAGTGCTAGAGTGCCCGGGACTAGCTCCACGTTCGCGTATTTT.

This clonotype has ten or more counts. This chain connects TRBV20-1 to TRBJ2-5, with D maybe TRBD2 (6 bases). The CDR3 sequence is 15 residues long. Germline values: CDR1 DFQATT, CDR2 SNEGSKA (reference sequence). The V gene lost 0 bases and the J gene lost 4 bases, with 15 bases spanning the gap. CDR3 sequence reads: CSARDGGLVLETQYF. CDR3 DNA: TGCAGTGCTAGAGATGGAGGGCTAGTGCTAGAGACCCAGTACTTC.

V usage is TRBV5-1 and J usage is TRBJ1-6, with 10 nucleotides matching TRBD1. This CDR3 is built from 15 residues. The junction had 3 bases not matched to a gene; V was cut back by 0 bases and J by 9 bases. Germline V gives CDR1 SGHRS, CDR2 YFSETQ. Here the CDR3 reads CASSLAGTGASPLHF. The CDR3 nucleotides are TGCGCCAGCAGCTTGGCCGGGACAGGGGCTTCACCCCTCCACTTT.

This chain uses TRBV12-3 or TRBV12-4 with TRBJ2-2, with D unresolved. The CDR3 consists of 15 residues. Trimming left V 3 bases short and J 7 bases short, with 15 bases between. CDR3 nucleotides: TGTGCCAGCAGTTTGATTTTTAGGGTGGGCGGGGAGCTGTTTTTT. Amino acids: CASSLIFRVGGELFF.

This clonotype was seen more than once but under ten times. This chain uses TRBV5-1 with TRBJ2-1, with D possibly being TRBD2 (5 bases). V shed 4 bases and J shed 8 bases, with 25 bases lying between them. The CDR3 sequence is 17 residues long. The V gene's germline CDR1 is SGHRS and CDR2 YFSETQ. The CDR3 DNA sequence: TGCGCCAGCAGCATGGGGATGGGTGCCTACGAGGGCGATGAGCAGTTCTTC. Protein: CASSMGMGAYEGDEQFF.

In this sample, this clonotype turned up a few times. The chain couples TRBV6-2 or TRBV6-3 to TRBJ2-1; D is perhaps TRBD2 (6 bases). CDR3 length: 14 residues. Trimming shortened V by 2 bases and J by 7 bases, and 12 bases separated the two germline ends. Germline V lookup: CDR1 MNHEY, CDR2 SVGEGT. The CDR3: CASSYAGLGNEQFF. For the CDR3, the DNA is TGTGCCAGCAGTTACGCGGGGTTGGGGAATGAGCAGTTCTTC.

This clonotype has a count of ten or more. This chain connects TRBV10-3 to TRBJ2-1, with 8 bases lining up with TRBD2. V dropped 5 bases and J dropped 5; count of bases not matched to a gene: 8. Germline assignment: CDR1 ENHRY and CDR2 SYGVKD. The CDR3 totals 15 residues. The CDR3 DNA follows: TGTGCCATCAGTTTGACTAGCGAACCCCACAATGAGCAGTTCTTC. This encodes CAISLTSEPHNEQFF.

This clonotype appeared many times. This chain joins TRBV6-5 and TRBJ1-1; possible D gene TRBD1, 5 bases. CDR3 size: 12 residues. V was trimmed by 5 bases and J by 9 bases, leaving 13 bases between them. Germline V gene lookup returns CDR1 MNHEY and CDR2 SVGAGI. CDR3 region: CASSERGRKAFF. For the CDR3, the DNA is TGTGCCAGCAGTGAGCGGGGCAGAAAAGCTTTCTTT.

The genes are TRBV6-1 and TRBJ2-7, with D possibly called TRBD1 or TRBD2 (5 bases each). CDR3 length: 14 residues. V lost 1 base and J 1 base, leaving 8 bases between the germline ends. Germline V gene lookup returns CDR1 MNHNS and CDR2 SASEGT. This chain's CDR3 is CASSEGGPSYEQYF. The CDR3 region has the DNA TGTGCCAGCAGTGAAGGGGGACCATCCTACGAGCAGTACTTC.